This note documents a single TCR beta chain sequence. Its matching antigen is unknown. The gene symbols are mouse symbols. The read terminates 1 residue before the CDR3 end, so the remaining end is supplied by the germline J gene. This sample was taken from a study of tissue T cells after allogeneic stem cell transplantation. The table came from immunoSEQ multiplex PCR; TCRdb's copy has only in-frame clones and leaves some out. Of more than 6,500 clones detected, roughly 47% appear once; the ten largest clones hold around 12%. The time point is: mouse harvest day 7 after allogeneic transplant. Mouse grafts combined 10^7 T-cell-depleted bone marrow cells with 10^6 splenic CD5+ T cells. This mouse GVHD model was MHC-mismatched B6 to BALB/c, profiled day 7 or 14. V shed 4 bases and J 6 bases; nucleotides not matched to a gene: 3. The CDR3 runs to 14 residues. Germline V lookup: CDR1 KGHPV, CDR2 FQNQEV (reference sequence).

Study-wide results and limits: Anatomically similar tissues had similar TCR repertoires within each patient. Blood and spleen captured only part of the tissue TCR repertoire. Across patients, clones rarely overlapped, yet motif clusters were shared tissue-specifically.

The chain is built from TRBV26 and TRBJ2-1; 10 bases match TRBD1. Sequencing was performed on lymph node tissue. This sequence was found in a female BALB/c mouse given C57BL/6 T cells with graft-versus-host disease after an allogeneic hematopoietic cell transplant. The CDR3 sequence: CASSPGQGIAEQFF. Partial CDR3 DNA: TGTGCCAGCAGTCCGGGACAGGGGATTGCTGAGCAGTTC.